The rows below give T cell receptor beta chains drawn from one sample of a study of cytomegalovirus exposure and HLA in healthy donors. This table comes from immunoSEQ multiplex PCR, and its TCRdb copy is limited to in-frame clones, with some not included. Of about 130,000 clones in the sample, around three quarters are singletons; the top ten hold roughly 3%. The material sequenced was PBMCs. All receptors derive from a middle-aged man in good health and CMV-seronegative. Both conserved end residues are part of each CDR3. Fields, in order: D gene, V gene, clone size, J gene, CDR3 protein, CDR3 DNA. The D gene is left open where the match is weak. Clone size is shown for a subset of rows, as once, few, many or a class of expanded clone.

>.|TRBV5-1|.|TRBJ2-5
CASSSGGALETQYF
TGCGCCAGCAGCTCTGGGGGGGCTCTTGAGACCCAGTACTTC
>.|TRBV5-6|.|TRBJ2-5
CASSLPGTPTETQYF
TGTGCCAGCAGCCTACCGGGAACACCCACGGAGACCCAGTACTTC
>.|TRBV9|.|TRBJ2-6
CASSVAGLGAAGANVLTF
TGTGCCAGCAGCGTAGCTGGGCTGGGGGCGGCTGGGGCCAACGTCCTGACTTTC
>TRBD2|TRBV5-5|once|TRBJ2-7
CASSFVRGGGLEEQYF
TGTGCCAGCAGCTTCGTCCGGGGCGGGGGGTTGGAGGAGCAGTACTTC
>.|TRBV19|.|TRBJ1-4
CASSATGTNEKLFF
TGTGCCAGTAGTGCGACCGGGACTAATGAAAAACTGTTTTTT
>.|TRBV30|.|TRBJ1-2
CAWSSGVRGYTF
TGTGCCTGGAGTAGCGGCGTGAGAGGCTACACCTTC
>TRBD1|TRBV15|few|TRBJ1-5
CATSRDALGQGYQPQHF
TGTGCCACCAGCAGAGATGCTTTAGGACAGGGGTATCAGCCCCAGCATTTT
>.|TRBV7-9|few|TRBJ1-6
CASSYFGGPYNSPLHF
TGTGCCAGCAGCTATTTTGGTGGGCCCTATAATTCACCCCTCCACTTT
>.|TRBV7-6|.|TRBJ2-7
CASSLGGRGYEQYF
TGTGCCAGCAGCTTAGGGGGTCGGGGGTACGAGCAGTACTTC
>.|TRBV5-1|.|TRBJ2-5
CASSLAGGTGETQYF
TGCGCCAGCAGCTTGGCAGGAGGAACGGGAGAGACCCAGTACTTC
>TRBD2|TRBV29-1|.|TRBJ2-3
CSVRGGTDTQYF
TGCAGCGTCCGGGGGGGCACAGATACGCAGTATTTT
>TRBD1|TRBV30|few|TRBJ2-3
CAWNLGTGEDTQYF
TGTGCCTGGAACTTAGGGACAGGAGAAGATACGCAGTATTTT
>.|TRBV30|once|TRBJ1-6
CAWSVAEVPFGSYNSPPHF
TGTGCCTGGAGTGTAGCGGAGGTCCCTTTTGGCTCCTATAATTCACCCCCCCACTTT
>.|TRBV7-8|.|TRBJ1-4
CASSRDQGGRKLFF
TGTGCCAGCAGCCGAGACCAAGGGGGAAGAAAACTGTTTTTT
>.|TRBV7-9|.|TRBJ1-2
CASSSRIGALDGYTF
TGTGCCAGCAGCTCCCGAATAGGGGCGCTAGACGGCTACACCTTC
>TRBD1|TRBV10-3|.|TRBJ1-2
CAIRDRGPTYGYTF
TGTGCCATCAGAGACAGGGGGCCCACCTATGGCTACACCTTC
>TRBD1|TRBV11-2|few|TRBJ1-1
CASSFSQGQGATEAFF
TGTGCCAGCAGCTTCTCCCAGGGACAGGGGGCCACTGAAGCTTTCTTT
>TRBD2|TRBV19|.|TRBJ2-3
CASSSGRDTDTQYF
TGTGCCAGTAGTAGCGGGAGGGACACAGATACGCAGTATTTT
>TRBD2|TRBV27|.|TRBJ2-7
CASSPLAGGASYEQYF
TGTGCCAGCAGTCCTTTAGCGGGAGGAGCCTCCTACGAGCAGTACTTC
>.|TRBV7-2|.|TRBJ2-7
CASSFGAVSYEQYF
TGTGCCAGCAGCTTCGGAGCGGTCTCCTACGAGCAGTACTTC
>.|TRBV27|few|TRBJ2-6
CASSLLTSGAGANVLTF
TGTGCCAGCAGTTTACTAACTTCTGGAGCTGGGGCCAACGTCCTGACTTTC
>.|TRBV7-6|.|TRBJ2-4
CASSLGGVRAKNIQYF
TGTGCCAGCAGCTTAGGGGGGGTCAGGGCCAAAAACATTCAGTACTTC
>.|TRBV6-1|few|TRBJ2-7
CASSEDGGSSYEQYF
TGTGCCAGCAGTGAAGACGGGGGTAGCTCCTACGAGCAGTACTTC
>TRBD2|TRBV5-1|.|TRBJ2-7
CASSLFSGGSSHEQYF
TGCGCCAGCAGCTTGTTTAGCGGGGGGTCAAGTCACGAGCAGTACTTC
>.|TRBV28|few|TRBJ2-1
CASSFDPSGVEYNEQFF
TGTGCCAGCAGTTTCGACCCCTCCGGGGTGGAATACAATGAGCAGTTCTTC
>TRBD2|TRBV20-1|.|TRBJ2-5
CSVGGETQYF
TGCAGTGTGGGGGGGGAGACCCAGTACTTC